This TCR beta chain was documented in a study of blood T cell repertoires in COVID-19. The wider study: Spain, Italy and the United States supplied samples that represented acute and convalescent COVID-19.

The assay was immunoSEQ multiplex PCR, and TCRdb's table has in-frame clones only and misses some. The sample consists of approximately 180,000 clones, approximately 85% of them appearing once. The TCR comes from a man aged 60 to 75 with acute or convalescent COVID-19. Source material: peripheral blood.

CDR3 protein: CASSLGNGLYEQYF. The CDR3 DNA is TGCGCCAGCAGCTTGGGGAACGGACTCTACGAGCAGTACTTC. V and J are TRBV5-1 and TRBJ2-7, with D possibly TRBD2 on 5 matching bases. Germline V CDR1 and CDR2: SGHRS, YFSETQ. The CDR3 runs to 14 residues. V lost 0 bases and J lost 3, with 10 bases in between.